One TCR beta chain is described in this entry. This entry comes from a study of cytomegalovirus exposure and HLA in healthy donors. The junction had 6 bases not matched to a gene; V was cut back by 2 bases and J by 3 bases. Germline assignment: CDR1 MNHEY and CDR2 SMNVEV (reference sequence). The CDR3 length is 15 residues. PCR primers comprised 60 Vbeta and 13 Jbeta primers. The data were produced by immunoSEQ multiplex PCR, yet TCRdb's version contains in-frame clones alone and is incomplete. Of 110,000 to 150,000 clones listed, roughly 10% are singletons. The source material was PBMCs. The chain employs TRBV27 and TRBJ2-7; 8 bases are a match to TRBD2. The source is a male donor in good health and CMV-seronegative. CDR3 bases: TGTGCCAGCAGTTTAATCAGCGGGGGTTTCTACGAGCAGTACTTC. This encodes CASSLISGGFYEQYF.